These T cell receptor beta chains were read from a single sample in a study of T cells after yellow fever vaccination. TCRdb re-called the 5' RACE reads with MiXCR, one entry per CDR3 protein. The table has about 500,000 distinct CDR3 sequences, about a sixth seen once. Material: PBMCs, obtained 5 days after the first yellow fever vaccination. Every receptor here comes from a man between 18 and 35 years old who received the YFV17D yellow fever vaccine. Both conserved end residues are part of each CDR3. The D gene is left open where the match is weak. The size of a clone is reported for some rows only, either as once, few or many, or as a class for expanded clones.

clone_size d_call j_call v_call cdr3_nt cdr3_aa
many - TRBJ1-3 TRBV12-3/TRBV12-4 TGTGCCAGCAGTTTGGGGGGTGGAAACACCATATATTTT CASSLGGGNTIYF
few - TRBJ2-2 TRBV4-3 TGCGCCAGCAGCCAAGTGGGGCTAGGCACCGGGGAGCTGTTTTTT CASSQVGLGTGELFF
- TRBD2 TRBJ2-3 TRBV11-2 TGTGCCAGCAGCTTACGGCACCGAGTCAGCGGGGGGGGGACCGCAGATACGCAGTATTTT CASSLRHRVSGGGTADTQYF
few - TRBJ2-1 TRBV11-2 TGTGCCAGCAGCTTTCGGTTCTCCTACAATGAGCAGTTCTTC CASSFRFSYNEQFF
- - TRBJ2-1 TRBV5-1 TGCGCCAGCAGCCCATCACAGGGCGATGAGCAGTTCTTC CASSPSQGDEQFF
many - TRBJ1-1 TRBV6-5 TGTGCCAGCAGTTTTGACCCGGGACACCCTCTAGGGGTCTTT CASSFDPGHPLGVF
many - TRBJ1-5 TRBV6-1 TGTGCCAGCAGCCTCCCCCGGGACTTAAGTAGCAATCAGCCCCAGCATTTT CASSLPRDLSSNQPQHF
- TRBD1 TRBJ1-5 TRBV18 TGTGCCAGCTCCGCGGAGGTGACAGGGCAGCATTTT CASSAEVTGQHF
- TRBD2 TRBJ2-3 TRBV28 TGTGCCAGCAGTTTTCAAGGGACTAGCGGGGATAGCACAGATACGCAGTATTTT CASSFQGTSGDSTDTQYF
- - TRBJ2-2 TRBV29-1 TGCAGCGTTGAAGGTGGCGTGGGAACCGGGGAGCTGTTTTTT CSVEGGVGTGELFF
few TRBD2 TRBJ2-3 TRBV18 TGTGCCAGCTCACCACCGACTAGCGGGATGGGAGATACGCAGTATTTT CASSPPTSGMGDTQYF
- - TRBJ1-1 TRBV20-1 TGCAGTGCTAGACCCCGGGATGGGAACACTGAAGCTTTCTTT CSARPRDGNTEAFF
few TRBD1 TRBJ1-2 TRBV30 TGTGCCTCCTACAGGGGACCCTATGGCTACACCTTC CASYRGPYGYTF
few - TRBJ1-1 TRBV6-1 TGTGCCAGCAATCTGGGGGAGGGGACTGAAGCTTTCTTT CASNLGEGTEAFF
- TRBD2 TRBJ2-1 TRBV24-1 TGTGCCACCAGTGACCGGGGGGGCTCCTACAATGAGCAGTTCTTC CATSDRGGSYNEQFF
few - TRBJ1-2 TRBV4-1 TGCGCCAGCAGCCAAGCGCCGGACAAGTTCAACTATGGCTACACCTTC CASSQAPDKFNYGYTF
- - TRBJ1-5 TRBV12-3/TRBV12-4 TGTGCCAGCAGTCACGGACAGCTTAAGGATCAGCCCCAGCATTTT CASSHGQLKDQPQHF
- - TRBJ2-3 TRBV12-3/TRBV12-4 TGTGCCAGCAGTTTTCTGGCCACAGATACGCAGTATTTT CASSFLATDTQYF
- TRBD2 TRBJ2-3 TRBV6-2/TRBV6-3 TGTGCCAGCAGTTACGTAGCGGGGGGCCGGACAGATACGCAGTATTTT CASSYVAGGRTDTQYF
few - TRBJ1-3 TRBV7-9 TGTGCCAGTAACAATGGAAACACCATATATTTT CASNNGNTIYF
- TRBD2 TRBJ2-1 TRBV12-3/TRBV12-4 TGTGCCAGCAGTACCCCTAGCGGGGGGGCCGGCAATGAGCAGTTCTTC CASSTPSGGAGNEQFF
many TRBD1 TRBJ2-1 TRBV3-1 TGTGCCAGCAGCCTCGGACAGGGGGACTCCTACAATGAGCAGTTCTTC CASSLGQGDSYNEQFF
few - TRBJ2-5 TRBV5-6 TGTGCCAGCAGCCGGATCGAGGGGCTCGAGACCCAGTACTTC CASSRIEGLETQYF
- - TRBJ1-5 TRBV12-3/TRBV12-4 TGTGCCAGCAGTTTGAGGCCGGTCGATCCGCCCCAGCATTTT CASSLRPVDPPQHF
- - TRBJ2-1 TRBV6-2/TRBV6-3 TGTGCCAGCAGGGGGTTATTGGAGGGTAATGAGCAGTTCTTC CASRGLLEGNEQFF
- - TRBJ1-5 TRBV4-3 TGCGCCAGCAGCCAATTGGGGAATCAGCCCCAGCATTTT CASSQLGNQPQHF
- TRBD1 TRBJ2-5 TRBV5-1 TGCGCCAGCAGGCGACAGGGTGATCCCCAAGAGACCCAGTACTTC CASRRQGDPQETQYF
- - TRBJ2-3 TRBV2 TGTGCCAGCAGTCCCAGCGGCGGGGTCGGCACAGATACGCAGTATTTT CASSPSGGVGTDTQYF
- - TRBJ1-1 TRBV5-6 TGTGCCAGCAGCTGGATTGGGACATCGAGCACTGAAGCTTTCTTT CASSWIGTSSTEAFF
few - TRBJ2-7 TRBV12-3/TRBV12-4 TGTGCCAGCAGTGCAAGGGGTAATCCCATCTACGAGCAGTACTTC CASSARGNPIYEQYF
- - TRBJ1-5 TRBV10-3 TGTGCCATCAGTCCGGACATGGGGGTTCAGCCCCAGCATTTT CAISPDMGVQPQHF
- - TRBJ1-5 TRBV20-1 TGCAGTGCGGCTAGAGGGGTTGATCAGCCCCAGCATTTT CSAARGVDQPQHF
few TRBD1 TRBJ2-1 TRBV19 TGTGCCAGTAGTATAGGTCAGGGGGCGATTAGCTCCTACAATGAGCAGTTCTTC CASSIGQGAISSYNEQFF
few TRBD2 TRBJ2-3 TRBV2 TGTGCCAGCAGACAGAAGAATAGCGGGGAGGCCACAGATACGCAGTATTTT CASRQKNSGEATDTQYF
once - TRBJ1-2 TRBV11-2 TGTGCCAGCAGTCCCGGGCGGGGCCTCTCCATCAGGGACTATGGCTACACCTTC CASSPGRGLSIRDYGYTF
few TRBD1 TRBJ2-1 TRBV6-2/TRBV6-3 TGTGCCAGCACTGGGACAGGGGTCAATGAGCAGTTCTTC CASTGTGVNEQFF
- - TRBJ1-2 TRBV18 TGTGCCAGCTCACCGGTCGGACGGAAGAGCTACACCTTC CASSPVGRKSYTF
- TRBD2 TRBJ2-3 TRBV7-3 TGTGCCAGCAGCTCTGGGACTAGCCGTGACACAGATACGCAGTATTTT CASSSGTSRDTDTQYF
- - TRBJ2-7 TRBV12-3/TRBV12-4 TGTGCCAGCAGTTTAACCGGGGGCTTCTACGAGCAGTACTTC CASSLTGGFYEQYF
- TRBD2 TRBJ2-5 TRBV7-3 TGTGCCAGCAGCTTAGGGGGAACTAGCGGGGAGGAGACCCAGTACTTC CASSLGGTSGEETQYF
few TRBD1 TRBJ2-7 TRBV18 TGTGCCAGCTCACCGGACAGGGGTATCGTCGAGCAGTACTTC CASSPDRGIVEQYF